This TCR beta chain was profiled in a study of blood T cell repertoires in COVID-19. Study context: Specimens from acute and convalescent COVID-19 originated in the United States, Italy and Spain. T cells, B-cell-depleted T cells, or PBMCs supplied cDNA or gDNA.

Libraries were prepared by immunoSEQ multiplex PCR; TCRdb keeps only in-frame clonotypes and omits some of them. Of a few hundred thousand clones detected, 70% to 90% appear once; the ten largest clones hold around 1%. Participant-given clinical history determined each cohort assignment. Two negative PCRs, clearance, or symptom resolution had been documented for recovered Cohort 3 donors. CDR3 length equals 17 residues. With 5 bases clipped from V and 9 bases from J, the junction kept 16 bases outside the gene matches. Looked up from germline, CDR1 is MNHEY and CDR2 is SVGEGT. Sequencing was performed on PBMCs or T cells enriched from blood (not recorded which). The rearrangement joins TRBV6-2 or TRBV6-3 to TRBJ1-6; 7 bases agree with TRBD1. This receptor was obtained from a woman in her thirties who had recovered from COVID-19. In DNA form, the CDR3 reads TGTGCCAGCAGTGAGGGACAGTTTGGCGTCGCTAGTTCACCCCTCCACTTT. Its protein product is CASSEGQFGVASSPLHF.